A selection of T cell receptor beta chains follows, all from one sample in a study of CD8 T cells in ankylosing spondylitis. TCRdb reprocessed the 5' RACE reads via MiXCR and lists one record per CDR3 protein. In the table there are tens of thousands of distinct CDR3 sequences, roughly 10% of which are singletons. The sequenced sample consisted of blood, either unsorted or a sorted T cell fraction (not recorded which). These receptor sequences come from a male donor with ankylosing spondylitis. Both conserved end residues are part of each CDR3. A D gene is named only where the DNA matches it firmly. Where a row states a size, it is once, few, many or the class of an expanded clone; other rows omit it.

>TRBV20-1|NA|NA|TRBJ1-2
CSARVLANYGYTF
TGCAGTGCTAGAGTTCTGGCGAACTATGGCTACACCTTC
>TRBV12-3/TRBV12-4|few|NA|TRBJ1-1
CASSFGQQAFF
TGTGCCAGCAGTTTTGGTCAGCAAGCTTTCTTT
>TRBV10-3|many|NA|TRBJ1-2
CAISDVGYTF
TGTGCCATCAGTGACGTAGGCTACACCTTC
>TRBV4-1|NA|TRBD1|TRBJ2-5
CASSEPWTGETQYF
TGCGCCAGCAGCGAACCCTGGACAGGGGAGACCCAGTACTTC
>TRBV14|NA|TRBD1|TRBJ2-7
CASSHWTGDTYEQYF
TGTGCCAGCAGCCACTGGACAGGGGATACTTACGAGCAGTACTTC
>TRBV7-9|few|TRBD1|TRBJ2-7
CASSPRDREFSEQYF
TGTGCCAGCAGCCCACGGGACAGGGAGTTCTCCGAGCAGTACTTC
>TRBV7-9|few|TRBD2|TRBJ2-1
CASSPRWSGRGLFF
TGTGCCAGCAGTCCCCGTTGGAGCGGGAGGGGTTTATTCTTC
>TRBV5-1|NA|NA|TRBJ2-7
CASSLGLGYNEQYF
TGCGCCAGCAGCTTGGGATTAGGGTACAACGAGCAGTACTTC
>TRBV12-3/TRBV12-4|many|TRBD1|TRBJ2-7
CASSRTGFYEQYF
TGTGCCAGCAGCAGGACAGGGTTCTACGAGCAGTACTTC
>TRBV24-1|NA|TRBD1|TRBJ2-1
CATSDTGQGPYNEQFF
TGTGCCACCAGTGATACCGGACAGGGCCCCTACAATGAGCAGTTCTTC
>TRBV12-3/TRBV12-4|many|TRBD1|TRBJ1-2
CASSPGGVGGYTF
TGTGCCAGCAGTCCAGGGGGCGTGGGAGGCTACACCTTC
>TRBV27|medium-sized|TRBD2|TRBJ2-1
CASSLSSGTGGNEQFF
TGTGCCAGCAGTTTATCATCCGGAACCGGGGGGAATGAGCAGTTCTTC
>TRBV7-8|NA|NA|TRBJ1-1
CASSFGGLNTEAFF
TGTGCCAGCAGCTTCGGGGGGCTCAACACTGAAGCTTTCTTT
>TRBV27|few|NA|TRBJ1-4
CASSSRHVEKLFF
TGTGCCAGCAGTTCAAGACATGTTGAAAAACTGTTTTTT
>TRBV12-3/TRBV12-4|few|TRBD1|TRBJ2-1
CASTAGQGAYNEQFF
TGTGCCAGCACCGCGGGACAGGGGGCCTACAATGAGCAGTTCTTC
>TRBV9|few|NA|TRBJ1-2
CASSVDEGQANYGYTF
TGTGCCAGCAGCGTAGATGAAGGACAAGCTAACTATGGCTACACCTTC
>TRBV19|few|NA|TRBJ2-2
CASSPLGDLTGELFF
TGTGCCAGTAGTCCCTTGGGGGATCTAACCGGGGAGCTGTTTTTT
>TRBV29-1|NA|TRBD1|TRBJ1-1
CSVRTGETEAFF
TGCAGCGTTCGGACAGGGGAGACTGAAGCTTTCTTT
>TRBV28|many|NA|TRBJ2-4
CASSLSGIQYF
TGTGCCAGCAGTTTGTCGGGCATTCAGTACTTC
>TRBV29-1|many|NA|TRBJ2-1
CSVTQWDFHNEQFF
TGCAGCGTTACCCAGTGGGACTTCCACAATGAGCAGTTCTTC
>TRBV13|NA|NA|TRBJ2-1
CASSQGVTANEQFF
TGTGCCAGCAGCCAAGGAGTAACCGCGAATGAGCAGTTCTTC
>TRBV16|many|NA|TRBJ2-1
CASSQSPNNEQFF
TGTGCCAGCAGCCAATCCCCTAACAATGAGCAGTTCTTC
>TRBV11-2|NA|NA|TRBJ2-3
CASTAERTDTQYF
TGTGCCAGCACGGCTGAGAGGACAGATACGCAGTATTTT
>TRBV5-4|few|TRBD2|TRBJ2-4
CASSFYEGGPVGKNIQYF
TGTGCCAGCAGTTTTTATGAGGGAGGGCCTGTAGGCAAAAACATTCAGTACTTC
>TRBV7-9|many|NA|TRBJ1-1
CASREGETEAFF
TGTGCCAGCAGGGAAGGGGAAACTGAAGCTTTCTTT
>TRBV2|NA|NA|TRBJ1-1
CASGGGAIEAFF
TGTGCCAGCGGGGGGGGGGCAATTGAAGCTTTCTTT
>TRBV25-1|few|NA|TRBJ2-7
CASSAGASSYEQYF
TGTGCCAGCAGTGCCGGGGCTTCCTCCTACGAGCAGTACTTC
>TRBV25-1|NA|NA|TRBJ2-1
CASSEPWDLGEQFF
TGTGCCAGCAGTGAACCGTGGGATTTGGGTGAGCAGTTCTTC
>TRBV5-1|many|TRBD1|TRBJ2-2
CASSKGQGETGELFF
TGCGCCAGCAGCAAGGGACAGGGTGAAACCGGGGAGCTGTTTTTT
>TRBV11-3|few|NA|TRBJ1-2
CASSLDGRTFYGYTF
TGTGCCAGCAGCTTAGACGGGCGGACGTTCTATGGCTACACCTTC
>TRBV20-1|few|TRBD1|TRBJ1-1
CSARPTGGHTEAFF
TGCAGTGCTAGACCGACAGGGGGCCACACTGAAGCTTTCTTT